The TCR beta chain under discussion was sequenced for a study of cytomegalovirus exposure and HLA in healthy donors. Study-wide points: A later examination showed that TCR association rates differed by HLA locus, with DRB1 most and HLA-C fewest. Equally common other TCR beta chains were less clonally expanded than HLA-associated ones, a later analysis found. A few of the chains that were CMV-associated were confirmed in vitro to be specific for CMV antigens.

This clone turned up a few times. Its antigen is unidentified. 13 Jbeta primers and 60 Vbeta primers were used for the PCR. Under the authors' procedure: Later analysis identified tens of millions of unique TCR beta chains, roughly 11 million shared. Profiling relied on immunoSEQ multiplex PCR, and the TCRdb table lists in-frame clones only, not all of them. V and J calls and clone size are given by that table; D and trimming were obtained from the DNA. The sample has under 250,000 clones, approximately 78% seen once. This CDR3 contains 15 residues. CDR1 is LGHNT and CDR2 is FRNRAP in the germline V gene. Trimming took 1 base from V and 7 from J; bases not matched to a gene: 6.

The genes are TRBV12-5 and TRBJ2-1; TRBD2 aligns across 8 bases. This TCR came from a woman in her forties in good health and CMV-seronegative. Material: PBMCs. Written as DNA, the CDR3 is TGTGCTAGTGGTTTGGATGGCGGGAGGCGGAATGAGCAGTTCTTC. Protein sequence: CASGLDGGRRNEQFF.